The entry below describes one T cell receptor beta chain. Its antigen is still unknown. These data belong to a study of shared clonotypes between healthy human individuals. On the study more broadly: Participating donors consisted of two women and a few men aged 18 to 49. Overall study findings and caveats: It was the few donors that limited the genetic and exposure-history diversity represented. A reduction in generation probabilities was seen for non-shared clonotypes relative to those shared by all four donors. Sorted-subset samples were not fully sequenced, rarefaction indicated.

TCRdb's copy holds only in-frame clones and misses some; the assay was immunoSEQ multiplex PCR. The table shows some 1 million clones, with 60% to 80% occurring only once. Per germline, CDR1 SGHVS and CDR2 FQNEAQ. V was clipped by 1 base and J by 5 bases, with 13 bases between them. CDR3 length: 15 residues. The clonotype originates from a man between 18 and 35 years old in good health. J is TRBJ2-3 and V is TRBV7-8; either TRBD1 or TRBD2 may supply D (6 bases each). Source material: memory CD4+ T cells sorted from blood. As to subset: CD45RA-negative fraction. CDR3 amino acids: CASSLGVGGGDTQYF. CDR3 coding DNA: TGTGCCAGCAGCTTAGGAGTCGGGGGCGGAGATACGCAGTATTTT.